What follows is one T cell receptor beta chain and its context. No antigen is known for it. This record comes from a study of vaccination and CD4 T cells after COVID-19. Study in general: Ranging from 14 to 241, the interval between dose two and post-vaccine sampling had a median of about 72 days.

V lost 8 bases and J 3 bases, leaving 17 bases between the germline ends. CDR1 LNHDA and CDR2 SQIVND come from the germline V gene (reference sequence). This CDR3 is 15 amino acids long. The study's findings and limits: Early timepoints after natural infection were not analyzed in these convalescent patients.

The treatment is: approximately 10-day PBMC culture with coronavirus spike peptide pools or control peptides (ViraFEST assay). ViraFEST enlarged antigen-specific T cell populations with peptide pools and afterwards sequenced TCRs. The Oncomine TCR Beta short-read assay sequenced DNA from cultured CD4+ T cells. Extraction of genomic DNA was performed on cultured CD4+ T cells. TCRdb reprocessed the PCR reads via MiXCR and lists one record per CDR3 protein. Found here are about 19,000 distinct CDR3 sequences, about 21% of them singletons; the top ten hold roughly 8.5%. The receptor was isolated from a human donor with COVID-19. Source material: cultured CD4+ T cells from blood. The J gene is TRBJ1-5, the V gene TRBV19, with a possible D match to TRBD1 (5 bases). This CDR3 is CASQPGPLINQPQHF. The CDR3 DNA follows: TGTGCCAGTCAGCCGGGACCACTTATCAATCAGCCCCAGCATTTT.